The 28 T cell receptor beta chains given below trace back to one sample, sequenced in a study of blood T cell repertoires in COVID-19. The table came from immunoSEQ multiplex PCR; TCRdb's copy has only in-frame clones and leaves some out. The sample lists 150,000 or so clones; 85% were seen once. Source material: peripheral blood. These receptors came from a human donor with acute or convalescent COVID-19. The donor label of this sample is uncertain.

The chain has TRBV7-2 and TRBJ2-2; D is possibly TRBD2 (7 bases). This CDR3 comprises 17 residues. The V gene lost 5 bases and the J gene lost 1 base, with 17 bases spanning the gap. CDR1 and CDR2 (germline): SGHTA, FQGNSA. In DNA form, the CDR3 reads TGTGCCAGCAGCGGACGCGCGGGGGCGGGGAACACCGGGGAGCTGTTTTTT. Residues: CASSGRAGAGNTGELFF.

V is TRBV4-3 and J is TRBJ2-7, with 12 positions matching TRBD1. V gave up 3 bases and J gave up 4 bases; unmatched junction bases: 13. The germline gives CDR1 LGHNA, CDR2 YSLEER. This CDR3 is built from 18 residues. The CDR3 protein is CASSQSWGQGAPSYEQYF. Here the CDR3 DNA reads TGCGCCAGCAGCCAGAGTTGGGGACAGGGGGCGCCATCTTACGAGCAGTACTTC.

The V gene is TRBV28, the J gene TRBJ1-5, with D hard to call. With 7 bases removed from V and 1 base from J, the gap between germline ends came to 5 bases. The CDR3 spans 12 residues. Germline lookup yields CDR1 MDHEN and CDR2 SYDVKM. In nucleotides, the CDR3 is TGTGCCAGCACGTCGAGCAATCAGCCCCAGCATTTT. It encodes CASTSSNQPQHF.

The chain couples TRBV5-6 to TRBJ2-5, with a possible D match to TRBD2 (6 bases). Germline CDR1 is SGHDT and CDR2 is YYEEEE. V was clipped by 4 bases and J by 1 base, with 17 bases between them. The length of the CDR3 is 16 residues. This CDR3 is CASSPRLELIQETQYF. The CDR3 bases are TGTGCCAGCAGCCCTCGACTAGAATTGATCCAAGAGACCCAGTACTTC.

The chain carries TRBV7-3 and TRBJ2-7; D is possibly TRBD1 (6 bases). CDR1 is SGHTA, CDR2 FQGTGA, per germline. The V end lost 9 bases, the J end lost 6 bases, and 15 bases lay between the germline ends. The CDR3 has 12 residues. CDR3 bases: TGTGCCAGTGGGGGCCGGGTGGGCGAGCAGTACTTC. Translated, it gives CASGGRVGEQYF.

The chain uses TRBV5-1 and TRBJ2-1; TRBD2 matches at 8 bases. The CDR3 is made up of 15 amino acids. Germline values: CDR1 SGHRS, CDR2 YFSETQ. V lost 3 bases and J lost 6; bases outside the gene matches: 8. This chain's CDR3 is CASSWGLVKANEQFF. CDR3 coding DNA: TGCGCCAGCAGCTGGGGACTAGTAAAGGCCAATGAGCAGTTCTTC.

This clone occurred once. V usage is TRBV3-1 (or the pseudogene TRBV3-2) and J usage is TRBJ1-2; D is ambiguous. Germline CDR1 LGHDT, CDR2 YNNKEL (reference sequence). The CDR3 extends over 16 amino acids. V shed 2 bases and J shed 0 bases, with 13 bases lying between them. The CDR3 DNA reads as TGTGCCAGCAGCCAATTTATTTCCCCCGCTAACTATGGCTACACCTTC. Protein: CASSQFISPANYGYTF.

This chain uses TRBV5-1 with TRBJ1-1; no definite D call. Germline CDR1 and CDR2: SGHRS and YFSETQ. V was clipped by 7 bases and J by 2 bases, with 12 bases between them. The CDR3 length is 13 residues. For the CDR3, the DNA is TGCGCCAGCGGCGAGGTGGTTAACACTGAAGCTTTCTTT. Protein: CASGEVVNTEAFF.

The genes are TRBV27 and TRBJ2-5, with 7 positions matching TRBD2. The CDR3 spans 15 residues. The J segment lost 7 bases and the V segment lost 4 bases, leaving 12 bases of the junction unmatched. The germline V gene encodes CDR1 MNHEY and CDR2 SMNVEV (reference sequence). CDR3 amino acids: CASSSPRSGAGTQYF. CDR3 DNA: TGTGCCAGCAGTTCCCCCCGGAGCGGGGCTGGGACCCAGTACTTC.

The CDR3 nucleotides read TGCGCCAGCAGCTTGCCCCGGTGGGAGGCAACTAATGAAAAACTGTTTTTT. Its protein product is CASSLPRWEATNEKLFF. The chain recombines TRBV5-1 with TRBJ1-4, with D uncertain. Trimming took off 1 base at V and 0 bases at J, with 13 bases between the two ends. Germline values: CDR1 SGHRS, CDR2 YFSETQ. The CDR3 extends over 17 amino acids. The full variable domain, with the rest looked up from reference TRBV5-1 and TRBJ1-4, is KAGVTQTPRYLIKTRGQQVTLSCSPISGHRSVSWYQQTPGQGLQFLFEYFSETQRNKGNFPGRFSGRQFSNSRSEMNVSTLELGDSALYLCASSLPRWEATNEKLFFGSGTQLSVL.

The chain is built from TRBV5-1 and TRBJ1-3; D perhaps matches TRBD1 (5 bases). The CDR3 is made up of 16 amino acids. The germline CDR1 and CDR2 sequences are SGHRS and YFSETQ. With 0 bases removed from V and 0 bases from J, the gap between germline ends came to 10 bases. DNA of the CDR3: TGCGCCAGCAGCTTGGCTCCAGGGAACTCTGGAAACACCATATATTTT. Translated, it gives CASSLAPGNSGNTIYF.

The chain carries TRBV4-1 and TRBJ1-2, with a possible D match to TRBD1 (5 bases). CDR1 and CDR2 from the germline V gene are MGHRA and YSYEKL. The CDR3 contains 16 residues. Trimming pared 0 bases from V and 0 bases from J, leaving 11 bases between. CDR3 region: CASSQDRGGANYGYTF. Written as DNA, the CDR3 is TGCGCCAGCAGCCAAGATCGGGGGGGAGCTAACTATGGCTACACCTTC.

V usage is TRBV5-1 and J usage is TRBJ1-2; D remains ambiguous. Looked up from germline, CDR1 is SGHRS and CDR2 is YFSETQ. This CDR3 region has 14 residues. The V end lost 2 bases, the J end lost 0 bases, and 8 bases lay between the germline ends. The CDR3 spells CASSLATANYGYTF. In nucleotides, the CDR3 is TGCGCCAGCAGCTTAGCAACCGCTAACTATGGCTACACCTTC.

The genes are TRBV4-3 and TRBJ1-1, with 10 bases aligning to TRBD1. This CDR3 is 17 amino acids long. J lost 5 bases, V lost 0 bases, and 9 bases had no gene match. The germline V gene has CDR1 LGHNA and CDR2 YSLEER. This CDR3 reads CASSQDIRDRGTTEAFF. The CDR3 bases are TGCGCCAGCAGCCAAGACATCCGGGACAGGGGAACTACTGAAGCTTTCTTT.

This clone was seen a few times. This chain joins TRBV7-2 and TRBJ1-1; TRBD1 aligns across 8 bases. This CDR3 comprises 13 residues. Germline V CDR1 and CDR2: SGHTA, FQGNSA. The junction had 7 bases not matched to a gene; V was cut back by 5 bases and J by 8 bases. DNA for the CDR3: TGTGCCAGCAGCCGGGACAGGAGGGCAGAAGCTTTCTTT. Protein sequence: CASSRDRRAEAFF.

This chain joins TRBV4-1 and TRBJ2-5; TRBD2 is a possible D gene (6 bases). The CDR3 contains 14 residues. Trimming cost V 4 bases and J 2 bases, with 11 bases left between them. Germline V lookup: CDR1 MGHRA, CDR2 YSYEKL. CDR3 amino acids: CASSRGAGQETQYF. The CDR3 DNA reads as TGCGCCAGCAGCCGCGGGGCAGGACAAGAGACCCAGTACTTC.

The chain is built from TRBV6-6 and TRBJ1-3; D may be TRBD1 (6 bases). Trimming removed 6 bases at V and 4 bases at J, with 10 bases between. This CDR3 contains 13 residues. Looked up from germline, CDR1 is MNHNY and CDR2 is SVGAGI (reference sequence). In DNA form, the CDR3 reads TGTGCCAGCAGGAACACAGGGGGAAACACCATATATTTT. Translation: CASRNTGGNTIYF.

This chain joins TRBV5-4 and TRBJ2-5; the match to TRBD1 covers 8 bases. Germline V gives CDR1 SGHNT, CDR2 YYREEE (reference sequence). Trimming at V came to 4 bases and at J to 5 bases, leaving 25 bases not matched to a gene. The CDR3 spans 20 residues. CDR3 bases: TGTGCCAGCAGCGAAAGACAAGGGACAGGAACCCTCAGCGGGTGGGAGACCCAGTACTTC. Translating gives CASSERQGTGTLSGWETQYF. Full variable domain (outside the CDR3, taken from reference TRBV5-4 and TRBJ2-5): ETGVTQSPTHLIKTRGQQVTLRCSSQSGHNTVSWYQQALGQGPQFIFQYYREEENGRGNFPPRFSGLQFPNYSSELNVNALELDDSALYLCASSERQGTGTLSGWETQYFGPGTRLLVL.

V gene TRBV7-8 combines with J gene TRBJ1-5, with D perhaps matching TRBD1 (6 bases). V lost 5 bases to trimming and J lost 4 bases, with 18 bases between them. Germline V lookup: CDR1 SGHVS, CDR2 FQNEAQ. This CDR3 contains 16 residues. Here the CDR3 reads CASSPLGGAVNQPQHF. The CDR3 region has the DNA TGTGCCAGCAGCCCGCTGGGGGGGGCCGTTAATCAGCCCCAGCATTTT. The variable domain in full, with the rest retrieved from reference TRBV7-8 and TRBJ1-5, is GAGVSQSPRYKVAKRGQDVALRCDPISGHVSLFWYQQALGQGPEFLTYFQNEAQLDKSGLPSDRFFAERPEGSVSTLKIQRTQQEDSAVYLCASSPLGGAVNQPQHFGDGTRLSIL.

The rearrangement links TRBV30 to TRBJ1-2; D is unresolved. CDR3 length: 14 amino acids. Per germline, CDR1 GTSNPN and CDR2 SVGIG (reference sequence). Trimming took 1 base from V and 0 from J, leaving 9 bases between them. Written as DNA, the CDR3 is TGTGCCTGGAGTGGGCAGGTTTCTAACTATGGCTACACCTTC. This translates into CAWSGQVSNYGYTF.

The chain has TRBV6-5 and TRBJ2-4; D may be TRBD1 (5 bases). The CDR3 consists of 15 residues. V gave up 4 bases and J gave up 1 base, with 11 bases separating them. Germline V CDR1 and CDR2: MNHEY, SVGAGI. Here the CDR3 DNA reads TGTGCCAGCAGTTCCCCGACAGTGGCCAAAAACATTCAGTACTTC. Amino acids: CASSSPTVAKNIQYF.

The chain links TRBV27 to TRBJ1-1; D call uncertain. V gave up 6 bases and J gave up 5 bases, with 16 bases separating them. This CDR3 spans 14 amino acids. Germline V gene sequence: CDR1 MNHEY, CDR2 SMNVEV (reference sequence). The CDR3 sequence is CASSPSERVTEAFF. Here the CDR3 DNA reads TGTGCCAGCAGCCCTTCGGAGAGAGTGACTGAAGCTTTCTTT.

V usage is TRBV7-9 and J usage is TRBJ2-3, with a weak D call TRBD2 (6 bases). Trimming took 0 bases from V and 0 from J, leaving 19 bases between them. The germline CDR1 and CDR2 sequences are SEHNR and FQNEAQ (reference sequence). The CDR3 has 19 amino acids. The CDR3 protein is CASSLAWTRLAISTDTQYF. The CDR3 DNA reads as TGTGCCAGCAGCTTAGCATGGACGAGGCTAGCGATCAGCACAGATACGCAGTATTTT.

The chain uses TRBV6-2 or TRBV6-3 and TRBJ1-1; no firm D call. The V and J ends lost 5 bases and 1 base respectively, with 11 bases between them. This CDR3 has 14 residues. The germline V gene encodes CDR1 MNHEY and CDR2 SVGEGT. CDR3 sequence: CASSPRRGNTEAFF. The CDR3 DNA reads TGTGCCAGCAGTCCCCGCCGAGGGAACACTGAAGCTTTCTTT.

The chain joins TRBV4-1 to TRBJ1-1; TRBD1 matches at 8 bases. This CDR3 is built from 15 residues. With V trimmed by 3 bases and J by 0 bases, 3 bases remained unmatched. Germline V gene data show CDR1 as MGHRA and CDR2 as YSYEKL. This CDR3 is CASSHRDRLNTEAFF. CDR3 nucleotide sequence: TGCGCCAGCAGCCACCGGGACAGGTTGAACACTGAAGCTTTCTTT.

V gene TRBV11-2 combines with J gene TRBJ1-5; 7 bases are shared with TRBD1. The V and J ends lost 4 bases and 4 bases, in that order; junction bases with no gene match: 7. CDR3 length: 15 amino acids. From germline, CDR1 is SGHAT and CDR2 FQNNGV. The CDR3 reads CASSSSGQVNQPQHF. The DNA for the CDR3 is TGTGCCAGCAGCTCCTCCGGACAGGTGAATCAGCCCCAGCATTTT.

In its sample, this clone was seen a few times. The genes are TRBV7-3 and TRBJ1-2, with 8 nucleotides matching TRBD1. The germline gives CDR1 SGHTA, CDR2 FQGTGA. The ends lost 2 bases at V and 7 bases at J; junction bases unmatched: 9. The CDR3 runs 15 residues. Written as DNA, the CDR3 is TGTGCCAGCAGCTTAGGACAGGGCTGGCTATCTGGCTACACCTTC. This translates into CASSLGQGWLSGYTF.

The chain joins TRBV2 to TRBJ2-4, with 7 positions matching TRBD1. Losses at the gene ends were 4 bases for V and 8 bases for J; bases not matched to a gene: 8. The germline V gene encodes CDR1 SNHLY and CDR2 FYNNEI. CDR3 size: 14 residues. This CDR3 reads CASSGQGMVDIQYF. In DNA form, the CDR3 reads TGTGCCAGCAGTGGACAGGGAATGGTGGACATTCAGTACTTC.